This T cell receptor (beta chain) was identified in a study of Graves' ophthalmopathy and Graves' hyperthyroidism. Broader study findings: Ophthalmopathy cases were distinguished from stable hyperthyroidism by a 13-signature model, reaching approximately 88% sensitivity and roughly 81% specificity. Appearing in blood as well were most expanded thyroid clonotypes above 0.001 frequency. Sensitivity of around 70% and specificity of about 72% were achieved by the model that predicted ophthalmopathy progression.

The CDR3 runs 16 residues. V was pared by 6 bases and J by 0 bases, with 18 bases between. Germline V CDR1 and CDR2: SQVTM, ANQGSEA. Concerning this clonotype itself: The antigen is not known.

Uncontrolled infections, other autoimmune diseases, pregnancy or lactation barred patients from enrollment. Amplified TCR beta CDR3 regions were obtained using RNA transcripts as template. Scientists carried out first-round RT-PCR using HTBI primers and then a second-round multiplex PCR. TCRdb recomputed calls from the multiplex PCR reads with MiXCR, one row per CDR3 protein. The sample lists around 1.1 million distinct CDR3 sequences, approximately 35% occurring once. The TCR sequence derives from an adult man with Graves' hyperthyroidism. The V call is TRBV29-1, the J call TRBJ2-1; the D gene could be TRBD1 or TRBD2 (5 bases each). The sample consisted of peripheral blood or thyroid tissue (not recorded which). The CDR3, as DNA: TGCAGCGTCGACACCGGGACGCCGAGCTCCTACAATGAGCAGTTCTTC. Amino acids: CSVDTGTPSSYNEQFF.